These 28 T cell receptor beta chains share one sample of origin, sequenced in a study of CD8 T cells in Susac syndrome. After extraction with the RNeasy kit, roughly 0.45 to 1 ug of the RNA was reverse transcribed using random hexamers. TCRdb itself ran the immunoSEQ multiplex PCR reads through MiXCR, one entry per CDR3 protein. There are roughly 200,000 distinct CDR3 sequences in the sample; approximately 93% occur only once, and 0.1% to 0.12% lies in the top ten. The sample comprised CD4+ T cells from PBMCs. The receptor source for this set is a human donor in good health.

This chain links TRBV28 with TRBJ2-5, with D maybe TRBD1 (6 bases). The CDR3 spans 14 residues. V lost 5 bases, J lost 5 bases, and 15 bases lay in between. CDR1 MDHEN and CDR2 SYDVKM come from the germline V gene. The CDR3 region is CASSPQGQGETQYF. In nucleotides, the CDR3 is TGTGCCAGCAGTCCCCAGGGGCAGGGGGAGACCCAGTACTTC.

The chain links TRBV24-1 to TRBJ2-2; D may be TRBD2 (6 bases). The CDR3 has 14 residues. Per the germline V gene, CDR1 is KGHDR and CDR2 is SFDVKD. Trimming pared 10 bases from V and 0 bases from J, leaving 11 bases between. CDR3 residues: CATRGLANTGELFF. The DNA for the CDR3 is TGTGCCACGCGGGGCCTAGCGAACACCGGGGAGCTGTTTTTT.

The chain is built from TRBV25-1 and TRBJ2-3; D tentatively fits TRBD1 or TRBD2 (5 bases each). With 1 base removed from V and 1 base from J, the gap between germline ends came to 9 bases. Looked up from germline, CDR1 is MGHDK and CDR2 is SYGVNS. The CDR3 totals 15 residues. This CDR3 reads CASSEWGPRTDTQYF. The DNA of the CDR3 is TGTGCCAGCAGTGAATGGGGACCGCGCACAGATACGCAGTATTTT.

The V gene is TRBV27, the J gene TRBJ2-1, with 9 bases fitting TRBD1. Germline assignment: CDR1 MNHEY and CDR2 SMNVEV (reference sequence). Germline trimming cut 3 bases from V and 3 bases from J; bases unmatched to any gene: 9. The CDR3 has 17 amino acids. This CDR3 reads CASSFKPGTGFYNEQFF. The CDR3 DNA is TGTGCCAGCAGTTTTAAGCCTGGGACAGGGTTCTACAATGAGCAGTTCTTC.

This chain joins TRBV5-6 and TRBJ1-1, with D unresolved. Germline V lookup: CDR1 SGHDT, CDR2 YYEEEE. The CDR3 sequence is 14 residues long. V gave up 4 bases and J gave up 10 bases, with 20 bases separating them. The CDR3 here is CASSQTGTRTGAFF. DNA for the CDR3: TGTGCCAGCAGCCAAACGGGAACCCGTACGGGAGCTTTCTTT.

The chain links TRBV12-3 or TRBV12-4 to TRBJ1-2; 10 nucleotides agree with TRBD1. The CDR3 is 14 amino acids. V shed 5 bases and J 5 bases; nucleotides not matched to a gene: 5. The CDR3 bases are TGTGCCAGCAGTCGGGACAGGGGTTGGTATGGCTACACCTTC. It translates to CASSRDRGWYGYTF.

The gene calls are TRBV24-1 and TRBJ2-5, with TRBD1 matching 7 bases. V shed 4 bases and J 0 bases; nucleotides not matched to a gene: 4. The germline V gene encodes CDR1 KGHDR and CDR2 SFDVKD. The CDR3 extends over 15 amino acids. The CDR3 spells CATSDPTGNQETQYF. CDR3 bases: TGTGCCACCAGTGACCCGACAGGGAACCAAGAGACCCAGTACTTC.

The chain combines TRBV30 with TRBJ1-1, with unresolved D. The CDR3 has 13 amino acids. The germline V gene encodes CDR1 GTSNPN and CDR2 SVGIG (reference sequence). The germline V and J ends were trimmed by 4 bases and 3 bases, with 12 bases remaining between them. The CDR3 DNA follows: TGTGCCTGGACGGCAGGTTTGGACACTGAAGCTTTCTTT. Translation gives CAWTAGLDTEAFF.

The rearrangement joins TRBV6-2 or TRBV6-3 to TRBJ2-2; no definite D call. Per the germline V gene, CDR1 is MNHEY and CDR2 is SVGEGT. The CDR3 contains 13 residues. Trimming took off 5 bases at V and 4 bases at J, with 8 bases between the two ends. The CDR3 protein is CASSPLITGELFF. In nucleotides, the CDR3 is TGTGCCAGCAGTCCCCTGATCACCGGGGAGCTGTTTTTT.

The table lists this clonotype with a few counts. This rearrangement joins TRBV11-2 to TRBJ2-4; D gene uncertain. Trimming took off 3 bases at V and 0 bases at J, with 9 bases between the two ends. Germline CDR1 reads SGHAT; CDR2 reads FQNNGV. The length of the CDR3 is 15 residues. The CDR3 sequence: CASSLMGIAKNIQYF. CDR3 coding DNA: TGTGCCAGCAGCTTGATGGGTATAGCCAAAAACATTCAGTACTTC. The full variable domain, its missing parts supplied by reference TRBV11-2 and TRBJ2-4, is EAGVAQSPRYKIIEKRQSVAFWCNPISGHATLYWYQQILGQGPKLLIQFQNNGVVDDSQLPKDRFSAERLKGVDSTLKIQPAKLEDSAVYLCASSLMGIAKNIQYFGAGTRLSVL.

V is TRBV7-2 and J is TRBJ2-7, with a possible D match to TRBD2 (6 bases). Per germline, CDR1 SGHTA and CDR2 FQGNSA. Trimming removed 2 bases from V and 4 bases from J, with 9 bases in between. CDR3 length equals 13 residues. CDR3 sequence (DNA): TGTGCCAGCAGCTTATTGGGAGGATACGAGCAGTACGTC. This gives the protein CASSLLGGYEQYV.

This chain connects TRBV5-6 to TRBJ2-1; TRBD2 matches 9 bases. This CDR3 contains 16 residues. Losses at the gene ends were 2 bases for V and 7 bases for J; bases not matched to a gene: 10. CDR1 SGHDT and CDR2 YYEEEE come from the germline V gene. CDR3 coding DNA: TGTGCCAGCAGCTTCCCCACAGCGGGGGGACAGAATGAGCAGTTCTTC. Amino acids: CASSFPTAGGQNEQFF.

This clonotype was detected only once. This chain uses TRBV29-1 with TRBJ1-1; D is perhaps TRBD1 (5 bases). Trimming stripped 5 bases from V and 1 base from J, with 11 bases between. Germline lookup yields CDR1 SQVTM and CDR2 ANQGSEA. The CDR3 is 13 amino acids. The CDR3: CSVSRGGNTEAFF. CDR3 nucleotide sequence: TGCAGCGTTTCGAGGGGAGGGAACACTGAAGCTTTCTTT.

The chain is built from TRBV29-1 and TRBJ1-3; TRBD1 might be the D (6 bases). This CDR3 contains 16 residues. Germline V gene lookup returns CDR1 SQVTM and CDR2 ANQGSEA. Trimming took off 1 base at V and 0 bases at J, with 13 bases between the two ends. CDR3 nucleotide sequence: TGCAGCGTTGAAGGTTTCGGGGGCCCCTCTGGAAACACCATATATTTT. Amino acid sequence: CSVEGFGGPSGNTIYF.

The genes are TRBV20-1 and TRBJ2-7; 9 bases agree with TRBD1. The CDR3 is made up of 17 amino acids. V shed 1 base and J 5 bases; nucleotides not matched to a gene: 15. CDR1 is DFQATT and CDR2 is SNEGSKA in the germline V gene (reference sequence). CDR3: CSARVNRGPNLENEQYF. The CDR3, as DNA: TGCAGTGCTAGAGTCAACAGGGGGCCCAACCTTGAGAACGAGCAGTACTTC.

A word on this clonotype: No conserved phenylalanine or tryptophan ends this CDR3, so it is likely a read error. V and J are TRBV5-1 and TRBJ2-2; no clear D. Trimming removed 0 bases at V and 6 bases at J, with 12 bases between. This CDR3 comprises 15 residues. From germline, CDR1 is SGHRS and CDR2 YFSETQ. The CDR3 here is CASSLEPLSAGELFV. The DNA for the CDR3 is TGCGCCAGCAGCTTGGAACCCCTAAGCGCCGGGGAGCTGTTTGTT.

This chain joins TRBV28 and TRBJ2-5, with 14 bases identical to TRBD2. This CDR3 spans 15 amino acids. Germline CDR1 and CDR2: MDHEN and SYDVKM. After removal of 5 bases from V and 8 bases from J, the junction contained 7 bases not matched to a gene. In DNA, the CDR3 is TGTGCCAGCAGTCCAGGGACTAGCGGGGGTGGAACCCAGTACTTC. It codes for CASSPGTSGGGTQYF.

The chain recombines TRBV7-9 with TRBJ1-1; weak D call: TRBD1 (5 bases). V lost 11 bases and J 5 bases, leaving 12 bases between the germline ends. CDR1 is SEHNR and CDR2 is FQNEAQ in the germline V gene (reference sequence). The CDR3 spans 11 residues. The CDR3 DNA sequence: TGTGCCGGCCAGGAGGGGACTGAAGCTTTCTTT. Its protein product is CAGQEGTEAFF.

This clonotype was picked up one time. The chain joins TRBV9 to TRBJ1-6; D not resolved. V was pared by 0 bases and J by 9 bases, with 4 bases between. The CDR3 is made up of 12 amino acids. CDR1 and CDR2 (germline): SGDLS, YYNGEE. The CDR3 sequence: CASSVGGSPLHF. For the CDR3, the DNA is TGTGCCAGCAGCGTAGGCGGTTCACCCCTCCACTTT.

The chain combines TRBV4-1 with TRBJ1-4; tentatively, D is TRBD1 (6 bases). V lost 3 bases to trimming and J lost 3 bases, with 17 bases between them. The CDR3 is 17 residues long. Germline assignment: CDR1 MGHRA and CDR2 YSYEKL. This CDR3 reads CASSHGGGQMPNEKLFF. The CDR3 DNA is TGCGCCAGCAGCCATGGGGGGGGGCAGATGCCTAATGAAAAACTGTTTTTT.

The J gene is TRBJ2-4, the V gene TRBV28, with a possible D match to TRBD1 (6 bases). CDR3 length equals 13 residues. Germline V gene sequence: CDR1 MDHEN, CDR2 SYDVKM. The V and J ends lost 6 bases and 14 bases respectively, with 20 bases between them. The CDR3 sequence is CASSPSHNKGEYF. CDR3 DNA: TGTGCCAGCAGCCCCTCCCATAACAAGGGGGAGTACTTC.

The genes are TRBV5-1 and TRBJ2-1; TRBD1 or TRBD2 may be the D gene (5 bases each). The CDR3 covers 15 residues. Germline V gene data show CDR1 as SGHRS and CDR2 as YFSETQ. Trimming cost V 4 bases and J 0 bases, with 11 bases left between them. This CDR3 reads CASSRDGGSYNEQFF. The DNA of the CDR3 is TGCGCCAGCAGCCGGGACGGAGGCTCCTACAATGAGCAGTTCTTC.

The gene calls are TRBV5-1 and TRBJ2-1; 10 bases are shared with TRBD2. Germline V gene sequence: CDR1 SGHRS, CDR2 YFSETQ. The length of the CDR3 is 17 residues. J lost 8 bases, V lost 5 bases, and 16 bases had no gene match. This chain's CDR3 is CASRRGDSGGRLDEQFF. The CDR3 nucleotides are TGCGCCAGCAGAAGAGGCGATAGCGGGGGGAGATTGGATGAGCAGTTCTTC.

This clonotype showed up just once. This chain joins TRBV6-5 and TRBJ2-7, with 9 bases that match TRBD1. In germline, CDR1 is MNHEY, CDR2 SVGAGI. V dropped 6 bases and J dropped 3; count of bases not matched to a gene: 3. This CDR3 contains 13 residues. The CDR3, as DNA: TGTGCCAGCAGAGAGACAGGGGGCTACGAGCAGTACTTC. Protein: CASRETGGYEQYF.

V is TRBV3-1 and J is TRBJ1-2, with D hard to call. Per the germline V gene, CDR1 is LGHDT and CDR2 is YNNKEL (reference sequence). The CDR3 loop spans 12 amino acids. The V and J ends lost 2 bases and 8 bases respectively, with 9 bases between them. The CDR3 protein is CASSQLPSGYTF. In DNA, the CDR3 is TGTGCCAGCAGCCAACTCCCCAGCGGCTACACCTTC.

The chain couples TRBV7-8 to TRBJ2-1; 8 nucleotides agree with TRBD2. CDR3 length: 16 residues. V lost 2 bases to trimming and J lost 9 bases; unmatched junction nucleotides: 12. Germline V gene data show CDR1 as SGHVS and CDR2 as FQNEAQ. CDR3 protein: CASSLWGSGGTVEQFF. CDR3 coding DNA: TGTGCCAGCAGCTTATGGGGAAGCGGGGGAACGGTTGAGCAGTTCTTC.

This chain connects TRBV27 to TRBJ1-2, with D perhaps TRBD1 (5 bases). Between the trimmed V and J ends, which lost 4 bases and 7 bases, there was a span of 7 bases. The V gene's germline CDR1 is MNHEY and CDR2 SMNVEV (reference sequence). The CDR3 sequence is 11 residues long. The DNA for the CDR3 is TGTGCCAGCAGTTCCGGGGGTGGCTACACCTTC. Its translation is CASSSGGGYTF.

This chain joins TRBV18 and TRBJ1-1; D gene unclear. Germline V gene sequence: CDR1 KGHSH, CDR2 LQKENI. The V and J ends lost 2 bases and 0 bases respectively, with 10 bases between them. This CDR3 region has 15 residues. The CDR3 protein is CASSPSRHLNTEAFF. The CDR3 coding sequence is TGTGCCAGCTCACCAAGTAGACATCTGAACACTGAAGCTTTCTTT.